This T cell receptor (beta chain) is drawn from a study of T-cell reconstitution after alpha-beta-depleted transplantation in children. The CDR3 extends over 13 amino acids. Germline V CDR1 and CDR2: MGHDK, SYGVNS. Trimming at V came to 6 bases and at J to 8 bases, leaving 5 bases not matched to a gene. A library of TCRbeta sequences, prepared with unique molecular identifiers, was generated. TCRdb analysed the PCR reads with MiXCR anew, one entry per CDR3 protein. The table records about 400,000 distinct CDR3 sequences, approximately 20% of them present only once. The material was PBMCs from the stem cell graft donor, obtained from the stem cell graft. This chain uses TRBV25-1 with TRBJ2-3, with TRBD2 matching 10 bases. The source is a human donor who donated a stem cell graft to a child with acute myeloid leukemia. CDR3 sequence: CASSESGRGTQYF. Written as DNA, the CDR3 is TGTGCCAGCAGCGAGAGCGGGAGGGGTACGCAGTATTTT.